A single sample gave rise to the 24 T cell receptor beta chains below, sequenced in a study of T cells in Graves' hyperthyroidism and ophthalmopathy. Amplified regions were TCR beta CDR3 sequences from RNA transcripts. Researchers ran a first-round RT-PCR on the TCR CDR3 using the HTBI primer set. TCRdb reprocessed the multiplex PCR reads with MiXCR, giving one entry per CDR3 protein. The table records over 700,000 distinct CDR3 sequences, approximately 18% of them present only once. The sample comprised blood. Receptors originate from a woman aged 45-65 years with Graves' hyperthyroidism that later progressed to Graves' ophthalmopathy.

This chain joins TRBV12-3 or TRBV12-4 and TRBJ1-1, with 9 bases aligning to TRBD1. This CDR3 is built from 17 residues. After removal of 2 bases from V and 3 bases from J, the junction contained 10 bases not matched to a gene. CDR3 loop: CASSLNSGTGFYTEAFF. DNA for the CDR3: TGTGCCAGCAGTTTAAACAGCGGGACAGGGTTTTACACTGAAGCTTTCTTT.

This clonotype was seen ten or more times. This sequence joins TRBV12-3 or TRBV12-4 and TRBJ2-4, with a weak D call TRBD2 (7 bases). V shed 4 bases and J shed 3 bases, with 13 bases lying between them. The CDR3 is 15 amino acids. In nucleotides, the CDR3 is TGTGCCAGCAGTTCCCGGGGGGCGGGCAAAAACATTCAGTACTTC. Translating gives CASSSRGAGKNIQYF.

The chain couples TRBV11-2 to TRBJ2-3; D might be TRBD2 (5 bases). The CDR3 loop spans 13 amino acids. V was clipped by 5 bases and J by 6 bases, with 12 bases between them. Germline V gene lookup returns CDR1 SGHAT and CDR2 FQNNGV. CDR3 protein: CASSRGLGDTQYF. CDR3 coding DNA: TGTGCCAGCAGCAGAGGACTCGGTGATACGCAGTATTTT. The whole variable domain, filled in from reference TRBV11-2 and TRBJ2-3, reads EAGVAQSPRYKIIEKRQSVAFWCNPISGHATLYWYQQILGQGPKLLIQFQNNGVVDDSQLPKDRFSAERLKGVDSTLKIQPAKLEDSAVYLCASSRGLGDTQYFGPGTRLTVL.

This clonotype has only a few counts. The genes are TRBV5-1 and TRBJ2-5, with 7 bases lining up with TRBD1. CDR1 and CDR2 (germline): SGHRS, YFSETQ. Germline trimming cut 6 bases from V and 2 bases from J; bases unmatched to any gene: 4. The CDR3 runs to 13 residues. Here the CDR3 DNA reads TGCGCCAGCACGAACAGGGGTCAAGAGACCCAGTACTTC. Protein product: CASTNRGQETQYF.

This clonotype was seen ten or more times. The rearrangement joins TRBV20-1 to TRBJ1-1; possible D gene TRBD1, 5 bases. The V and J ends lost 0 bases and 1 base respectively, with 12 bases between them. The CDR3 extends over 15 amino acids. Germline loops: CDR1 DFQATT, CDR2 SNEGSKA (reference sequence). The CDR3 DNA follows: TGCAGTGCTAGAGAGGGAAGGCAGGGGAACACTGAAGCTTTCTTT. Amino acid sequence: CSAREGRQGNTEAFF.

This clonotype was seen at least ten times. The CDR3 DNA follows: TGTGCCAGCAGCCAAGCAGCGGGGGCGACCTACGAGCAGTACTTC. Protein sequence: CASSQAAGATYEQYF. The gene calls are TRBV3-1 and TRBJ2-7; TRBD2 aligns across 8 bases. The CDR3 has 15 residues. The junction had 4 bases not matched to a gene; V was cut back by 1 base and J by 2 bases. Germline lookup yields CDR1 LGHDT and CDR2 YNNKEL (reference sequence).

The chain joins TRBV15 to TRBJ1-5; D is ambiguous. There are 14 residues in the CDR3. CDR1 LNHNV and CDR2 YYDKDF come from the germline V gene (reference sequence). The V gene lost 6 bases and the J gene lost 0 bases, with 9 bases spanning the gap. Here the CDR3 reads CATREDYSNQPQHF. The CDR3 DNA is TGTGCCACCAGGGAGGACTATAGCAATCAGCCCCAGCATTTT. The full variable domain, its missing parts supplied by reference TRBV15 and TRBJ1-5, is DAMVIQNPRYQVTQFGKPVTLSCSQTLNHNVMYWYQQKSSQAPKLLFHYYDKDFNNEADTPDNFQSRRPNTSFCFLDIRSPGLGDTAMYLCATREDYSNQPQHFGDGTRLSIL.

This clonotype was observed at least ten times. This chain joins TRBV6-1 and TRBJ2-2; D unclear. The V gene lost 2 bases and the J gene lost 2 bases, with 9 bases spanning the gap. Germline V gene sequence: CDR1 MNHNS, CDR2 SASEGT. This CDR3 contains 15 residues. The CDR3 DNA sequence: TGTGCCAGCAGTGAACAACTACTAAACACCGGGGAGCTGTTTTTT. It codes for CASSEQLLNTGELFF.

This clonotype was detected a few times. This chain joins TRBV28 and TRBJ1-6; D possibly corresponds to TRBD1 (6 bases). The CDR3 spans 14 residues. CDR1 and CDR2 from the germline V gene are MDHEN and SYDVKM. V was shortened by 9 bases and J by 7 bases, with 16 bases between the two germline ends. CDR3 nucleotide sequence: TGTGCCAGTAGAGTAGGGGGGATGAATTCACCCCTCCACTTT. It codes for CASRVGGMNSPLHF.

This clonotype was seen many times. The V call is TRBV30, the J call TRBJ1-2; possibly TRBD1 for D (5 bases). V lost 0 bases and J lost 6, with 11 bases in between. This CDR3 contains 13 residues. Germline lookup yields CDR1 GTSNPN and CDR2 SVGIG (reference sequence). The CDR3 bases are TGTGCCTGGAGTGTACTAACAGGCGATGGCTACACCTTC. Protein product: CAWSVLTGDGYTF.

The rearrangement joins TRBV9 to TRBJ1-6; 7 bases line up with TRBD1. CDR1 is SGDLS and CDR2 is YYNGEE in the germline V gene. The trim removed 3 bases at V and 0 bases at J, leaving 3 bases unmatched. This CDR3 is built from 16 residues. The chain's CDR3 is CASSATGSSYNSPLHF. Written as DNA, the CDR3 is TGTGCCAGCAGCGCGACAGGGAGCTCCTATAATTCACCCCTCCACTTT.

The rearrangement links TRBV19 to TRBJ1-1; D is unresolved. The V gene lost 6 bases and the J gene lost 1 base, with 12 bases spanning the gap. The CDR3 runs to 14 residues. From germline, CDR1 is LNHDA and CDR2 SQIVND (reference sequence). The CDR3 is CASSHTSANTEAFF. In DNA, the CDR3 is TGTGCCAGTAGCCATACTAGCGCGAACACTGAAGCTTTCTTT.

The chain joins TRBV6-1 to TRBJ1-1; D might be TRBD1 (5 bases). Germline-derived CDR1 and CDR2 are MNHNS and SASEGT. The CDR3 loop spans 15 amino acids. With 5 bases removed from V and 1 base from J, the gap between germline ends came to 14 bases. In nucleotides, the CDR3 is TGTGCCAGCAGTCAACCGGGACGGGAGAACACTGAAGCTTTCTTT. Translated: CASSQPGRENTEAFF.

This clonotype has a handful of counts. At one end, the junction sequence differs from germline, possibly due to a read error. V is TRBV11-1 and J is TRBJ2-2; 8 positions match TRBD1. Germline V gene sequence: CDR1 SGHAT, CDR2 FQDESV (reference sequence). This CDR3 is 15 amino acids long. CDR3 DNA sequence: TGTGTCAGCAGCTCCCGGACAGGGCGGGACGGGGAGCTGTTTTTT. Encoded protein: CVSSSRTGRDGELFF.

CDR3 bases: TGCGCCAGCAGCTTGTCGACAGATCTTGGCTCACCCCTCCACTTT. Protein product: CASSLSTDLGSPLHF. V usage is TRBV5-1 and J usage is TRBJ1-6; tentative D call: TRBD1 (5 bases). Germline lookup yields CDR1 SGHRS and CDR2 YFSETQ. V was shortened by 1 base and J by 10 bases, with 15 bases between the two germline ends. The CDR3 extends over 15 amino acids.

In this sample, this clonotype turned up a few times. V and J are TRBV7-6 and TRBJ2-7, with 7 nucleotides matching TRBD2. V lost 5 bases and J lost 5; bases outside the gene matches: 6. The CDR3 extends over 13 amino acids. The V gene's germline CDR1 is SGHVS and CDR2 FNYEAQ. The CDR3 bases are TGTGCCAGCAGCGGCCCTAGCGGCCACGAGCAGTACTTC. Protein sequence: CASSGPSGHEQYF.

There are a few counts of this clonotype. This chain links TRBV20-1 with TRBJ1-4; 11 bases map to TRBD1. With 6 bases clipped from V and 6 bases from J, the junction kept 9 bases outside the gene matches. Germline assignment: CDR1 DFQATT and CDR2 SNEGSKA (reference sequence). The CDR3 totals 15 residues. The CDR3 is CSAGDRGAIYEKLFF. The CDR3 DNA follows: TGCAGTGCCGGGGACAGGGGGGCGATTTATGAAAAACTGTTTTTT.

The J gene is TRBJ2-2, the V gene TRBV6-5; maybe TRBD2 (5 bases). Germline lookup yields CDR1 MNHEY and CDR2 SVGAGI. This CDR3 comprises 15 residues. Trimming pared 2 bases from V and 1 base from J, leaving 8 bases between. CDR3 nucleotides: TGTGCCAGCAGTTACCGGACTGAGAACACCGGGGAGCTGTTTTTT. Translated: CASSYRTENTGELFF.

This clonotype was detected many times. This chain links TRBV19 with TRBJ2-1, with 7 bases lining up with TRBD1. This CDR3 spans 15 amino acids. The V segment lost 4 bases and the J segment 0 bases; nucleotides outside the gene matches: 3. The germline V gene encodes CDR1 LNHDA and CDR2 SQIVND (reference sequence). DNA of the CDR3: TGTGCCAGTAGTAAGGGACAGAGCTCCTACAATGAGCAGTTCTTC. Translation gives CASSKGQSSYNEQFF.

This clonotype was recorded many times. The chain links TRBV7-8 to TRBJ1-4; 7 positions match TRBD1. CDR1 and CDR2 from the germline V gene are SGHVS and FQNEAQ. The CDR3 consists of 18 residues. V gave up 5 bases and J gave up 0 bases; unmatched junction bases: 12. The CDR3 coding sequence is TGTGCCAGCAGCCACCTATCAGGGGGTGGCCCAACTAATGAAAAACTGTTTTTT. The encoded protein is CASSHLSGGGPTNEKLFF.

This clonotype has ten or more counts. This chain uses TRBV12-3 or TRBV12-4 with TRBJ1-5; a possible D gene is TRBD1 (6 bases). V dropped 7 bases and J dropped 6 bases, with 19 bases sitting between them. CDR3 size: 15 residues. CDR3 sequence: CASTEYRVPAQPQHF. CDR3 in DNA: TGTGCCAGCACCGAGTACAGGGTCCCCGCTCAGCCCCAGCATTTT.

This chain joins TRBV6-5 and TRBJ2-7; tentative D call: TRBD2 (5 bases). V gave up 1 base and J gave up 5 bases, with 6 bases separating them. This CDR3 is 12 amino acids long. Germline-derived CDR1 and CDR2 are MNHEY and SVGAGI. The chain's CDR3 is CASSYFGDEQYF. CDR3 in DNA: TGTGCCAGCAGTTACTTCGGGGACGAGCAGTACTTC.

The chain uses TRBV18 and TRBJ1-5; 9 bases line up with TRBD1. Germline lookup yields CDR1 KGHSH and CDR2 LQKENI. This CDR3 has 15 residues. Germline trimming cut 6 bases from V and 6 bases from J; bases unmatched to any gene: 9. In DNA, the CDR3 is TGTGCCAGCTCTCTGGGACAGGGCGATGGTCAGCCCCAGCATTTT. It is translated as CASSLGQGDGQPQHF.

There are many counts of this clonotype. The CDR3 coding sequence is TGCAGTGCTAGAGTGACGGGGGAGACCCAGTACTTC. Translation gives CSARVTGETQYF. The chain joins TRBV20-1 to TRBJ2-5, with D perhaps matching TRBD2 (5 bases). The ends were cut back, 1 base at V and 5 bases at J, with 8 bases in the middle. CDR1 DFQATT and CDR2 SNEGSKA come from the germline V gene (reference sequence). The CDR3 sequence is 12 residues long.